This T cell receptor (beta chain) originates from a study of shared clonotypes between healthy human individuals. Terminally differentiated effector memory CD45RA+ cells were left out of the naive CD8 fraction, which was CD45RO-negative and positively selected for CCR7. Replicate PCRs from sorted subsets contained 200 ng DNA, which is some 30,000 T cell genomes. Data came from immunoSEQ multiplex PCR; TCRdb stores just in-frame clones and leaves some out. The sample includes about 2 million clones, about 95% seen only once; the top ten take roughly 1.1%. Worth noting for this clone: The antigen is undetermined.

This CDR3 has 14 residues. The germline V gene has CDR1 SGHTA and CDR2 FQGNSA. V was clipped by 1 base and J by 8 bases; unmatched bases: 5. Notes on the study in general: Compared with clonotypes that all four donors shared, non-shared clonotypes had lower generation probabilities. In a handful of donors, around 5% of naive CD4 clonotypes appeared in common. An expected dependence of interdonor clonotype sharing on sequencing depth was noted.

The sequence was obtained from a man aged 18 to 30 in good health. The gene calls are TRBV7-2 and TRBJ2-1; 7 nucleotides line up with TRBD2. The material sequenced was naive CD8+ T cells sorted from blood. As DNA, the CDR3 is TGTGCCAGCAGCTTAGTAAGCGGGGCGGATGAGCAGTTCTTC. Translation: CASSLVSGADEQFF. The variable domain in full, completed from reference TRBV7-2 and TRBJ2-1, reads GAGVSQSPSNKVTEKGKDVELRCDPISGHTALYWYRQSLGQGLEFLIYFQGNSAPDKSGLPSDRFSAERTGGSVSTLTIQRTQQEDSAVYLCASSLVSGADEQFFGPGTRLTVL.